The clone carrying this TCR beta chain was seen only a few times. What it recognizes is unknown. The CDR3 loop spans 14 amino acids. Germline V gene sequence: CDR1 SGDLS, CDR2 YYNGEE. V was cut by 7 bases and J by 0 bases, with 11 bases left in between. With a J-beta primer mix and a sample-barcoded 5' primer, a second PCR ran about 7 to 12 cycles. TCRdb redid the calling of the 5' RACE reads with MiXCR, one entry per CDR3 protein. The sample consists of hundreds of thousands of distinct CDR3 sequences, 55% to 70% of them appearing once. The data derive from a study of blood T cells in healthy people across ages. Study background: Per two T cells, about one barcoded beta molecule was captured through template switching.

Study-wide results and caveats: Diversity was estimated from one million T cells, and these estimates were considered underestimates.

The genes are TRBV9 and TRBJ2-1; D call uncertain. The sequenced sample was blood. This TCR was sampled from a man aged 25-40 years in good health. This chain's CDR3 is CASGSGVSYNEQFF. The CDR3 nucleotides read TGTGCCAGCGGGTCTGGGGTCTCCTACAATGAGCAGTTCTTC.